The 5 T cell receptor beta chains reported below all come from one sample, sequenced in a study of blood T cell repertoires in COVID-19. The table came from immunoSEQ multiplex PCR; TCRdb's copy has only in-frame clones and leaves some out. This table holds roughly 200,000 clones, over 75% found once. Sequenced input: peripheral blood. These receptors all stem from a person aged 70 to 85 with COVID-19, enrolled during active disease.

The chain carries TRBV6-5 and TRBJ2-2; D remains ambiguous. The CDR3 contains 15 residues. Germline CDR1 reads MNHEY; CDR2 reads SVGAGI. V lost 0 bases to trimming and J lost 5 bases, with 10 bases between them. CDR3 coding DNA: TGTGCCAGCAGTTACTCGGAGAGTCCAACCGGGGAGCTGTTTTTT. The encoded protein is CASSYSESPTGELFF.

V gene TRBV7-2 combines with J gene TRBJ2-7, with 8 bases fitting TRBD2. J was trimmed by 5 bases and V by 3 bases; bases with no gene match: 9. Per the germline V gene, CDR1 is SGHTA and CDR2 is FQGNSA. The CDR3 covers 15 residues. CDR3 loop: CASSLSRTSYDEQYF. Written as DNA, the CDR3 is TGTGCCAGCAGCTTGTCCAGGACTAGCTACGACGAGCAGTACTTC.

The rearrangement uses TRBV14 and TRBJ1-2; D may be TRBD1 (5 bases). The germline V and J ends were trimmed by 0 bases and 8 bases, with 13 bases remaining between them. This CDR3 has 14 amino acids. Germline CDR1 SGHDN, CDR2 FVKESK. In nucleotides, the CDR3 is TGTGCCAGCAGCCAAGATCTGCAGGGAGGGGGCTACACCTTC. Its translation: CASSQDLQGGGYTF.

The CDR3, as DNA: TGTGCCAGCAGCTTTTCCGGGACAGGGGTCAATGAGCAGTTCTTC. Encoded protein: CASSFSGTGVNEQFF. This sequence joins TRBV5-6 and TRBJ2-1, with 10 bases fitting TRBD1. The J segment lost 6 bases and the V segment lost 2 bases, leaving 5 bases of the junction unmatched. CDR1 and CDR2 from the germline V gene are SGHDT and YYEEEE. The CDR3 runs to 15 residues. Looking up the rest from reference TRBV5-6 and TRBJ2-1 gives the full variable domain: DAGVTQSPTHLIKTRGQQVTLRCSPKSGHDTVSWYQQALGQGPQFIFQYYEEEERQRGNFPDRFSGHQFPNYSSELNVNALLLGDSALYLCASSFSGTGVNEQFFGPGTRLTVL.

The chain links TRBV4-2 to TRBJ1-4; 9 bases are shared with TRBD1. The CDR3 length is 16 residues. The V gene's germline CDR1 is LGHNA and CDR2 YNFKEQ. Unmatched junction bases numbered 4, after V lost 4 bases and J lost 1 base. The DNA for the CDR3 is TGTGCCAGCAGCCTAAGACAGGGGGGAACTAATGAAAAACTGTTTTTT. It specifies CASSLRQGGTNEKLFF.